A single sample is the source of the 7 T cell receptor beta chains below, sequenced in a study of graft-versus-host responses after intestinal transplantation. No antigen is known for these receptors. Generated by immunoSEQ multiplex PCR, the TCRdb table keeps only in-frame clones and is missing some. The data hold around 99,000 clones, with around 90% observed a single time. This sample comprised unstimulated CD4+ T cells sorted from spleen or lymph node cells, obtained before transplant. The receptors were sampled from a human donor who was the organ donor for an intestinal transplant.

CDR3 loop: CASSYRTGPGTEAFF. The CDR3 DNA follows: TGTGCCAGCAGTTACCGCACAGGGCCGGGGACTGAAGCTTTCTTT. The chain is built from TRBV6-5 and TRBJ1-1, with D possibly TRBD1 on 6 matching bases. Germline values: CDR1 MNHEY, CDR2 SVGAGI. This CDR3 spans 15 amino acids. V was clipped by 2 bases and J by 5 bases, with 15 bases between them.

This clone was observed once. This sequence joins TRBV19 and TRBJ2-3, with 11 bases matching TRBD2. The CDR3 extends over 15 amino acids. The V segment lost 4 bases and the J segment 0 bases; nucleotides outside the gene matches: 0. Germline lookup yields CDR1 LNHDA and CDR2 SQIVND (reference sequence). The DNA for the CDR3 is TGTGCCAGTAGTAGGACTAGCGGGAGCACAGATACGCAGTATTTT. Its translation: CASSRTSGSTDTQYF.

This sequence joins TRBV4-1 and TRBJ2-7, with 9 nucleotides matching TRBD1. Germline V gene data show CDR1 as MGHRA and CDR2 as YSYEKL. This CDR3 region has 15 residues. Trimming cost V 4 bases and J 0 bases; bases outside gene matches: 4. The CDR3 DNA is TGCGCCAGCAGCCGTGGACAGGGGCCCTCCTACGAGCAGTACTTC. This codes for CASSRGQGPSYEQYF.

The chain carries TRBV29-1 and TRBJ2-7; D uncertain. Looked up from germline, CDR1 is SQVTM and CDR2 is ANQGSEA. Between the trimmed V and J ends, which lost 4 bases and 0 bases, there was a span of 13 bases. This CDR3 is 14 amino acids long. The CDR3 loop is CSVVVGTTSYEQYF. The CDR3 DNA reads as TGCAGCGTTGTAGTAGGCACTACCTCCTACGAGCAGTACTTC.

V is TRBV28 and J is TRBJ2-3; 9 nucleotides match TRBD1. Germline V gene lookup returns CDR1 MDHEN and CDR2 SYDVKM. After removal of 4 bases from V and 3 bases from J, the junction contained 5 bases not matched to a gene. The CDR3 length is 15 residues. The CDR3 sequence is CASSYQTGGTDTQYF. Here the CDR3 DNA reads TGTGCCAGCAGTTATCAGACAGGGGGGACAGATACGCAGTATTTT.

The V and J genes are TRBV2 and TRBJ2-2, with no clear D. There are 13 residues in the CDR3. The V and J ends lost 8 bases and 3 bases respectively, with 10 bases between them. CDR1 is SNHLY, CDR2 FYNNEI, per germline. The CDR3 loop is CASGVFDTGELFF. The CDR3 region has the DNA TGTGCCAGCGGGGTTTTTGACACCGGGGAGCTGTTTTTT. The full variable domain, its missing parts supplied by reference TRBV2 and TRBJ2-2, is EPEVTQTPSHQVTQMGQEVILRCVPISNHLYFYWYRQILGQKVEFLVSFYNNEISEKSEIFDDQFSVERPDGSNFTLKIRSTKLEDSAMYFCASGVFDTGELFFGEGSRLTVL.

The chain recombines TRBV12-5 with TRBJ1-1; TRBD1 agrees at 9 bases. CDR3 length: 21 amino acids. The germline CDR1 and CDR2 sequences are LGHNT and FRNRAP. The V and J ends lost 0 bases and 0 bases, in that order; junction bases with no gene match: 17. This chain's CDR3 is CASGLVRWDREESTMNTEAFF. Here the CDR3 DNA reads TGTGCTAGTGGTTTGGTACGATGGGACAGGGAGGAGAGCACCATGAACACTGAAGCTTTCTTT.